The rows below give T cell receptor beta chains drawn from one sample of a study of T cells in Graves' hyperthyroidism and ophthalmopathy. From the multiplex PCR reads, TCRdb called clonotypes with MiXCR, one entry per CDR3 protein. The data hold roughly 96,000 distinct CDR3 sequences, with just over 50% observed a single time. The sample consisted of blood. The receptors were sampled from a woman in her 40s with Graves' hyperthyroidism. Both conserved end residues are part of each CDR3. The D gene is left open where the match is weak. Only part of the rows carry a size: once, few, many, or a class if the clone is expanded.

d_call,clone_size,j_call,v_call,cdr3_aa,cdr3_nt
TRBD2,-,TRBJ2-2,TRBV6-5,CASSYSMLREGTGELSF,TGTGCCAGCAGTTACTCGATGTTGCGGGAGGGCACCGGGGAGCTGTCTTTT
-,few,TRBJ2-2,TRBV27,CASSRSGTDTGELFF,TGTGCCAGCAGCAGGAGCGGGACAGACACCGGGGAGCTGTTTTTT
TRBD2,many,TRBJ2-2,TRBV5-1,CASRKLAGGPKAGELFF,TGCGCCAGCAGGAAACTAGCGGGAGGGCCCAAGGCCGGGGAGCTGTTTTTT
-,once,TRBJ1-2,TRBV10-3,CAISIVQAENGYTF,TGTGCCATCAGCATAGTACAGGCAGAAAATGGCTACACCTTC
TRBD1,-,TRBJ2-7,TRBV7-8,CASSWGTGTYEQYF,TGTGCCAGCAGTTGGGGGACAGGGACCTACGAGCAGTACTTC
TRBD1,-,TRBJ2-7,TRBV19,CASSTTGGNEQYF,TGTGCCAGTAGTACAACAGGGGGCAACGAGCAGTACTTC
TRBD1,-,TRBJ2-7,TRBV5-4,CASSSPDRIPLYEQYF,TGTGCCAGCAGCTCCCCGGACAGGATCCCCCTGTACGAGCAGTACTTC
-,-,TRBJ2-7,TRBV7-2,CASNRWTGGSYEQYF,TGTGCCAGCAACCGGTGGACTGGCGGATCCTACGAGCAGTACTTC
-,few,TRBJ2-3,TRBV2,CASSDPGTHSRSTDTQYF,TGTGCCAGCAGTGACCCCGGGACCCACAGCCGGTCCACAGATACGCAGTATTTT
TRBD1,-,TRBJ1-2,TRBV29-1,CSTATGNYGYTF,TGCAGCACCGCGACAGGGAACTATGGCTACACCTTC
-,-,TRBJ1-1,TRBV25-1,CASGGFHGAEEAFF,TGTGCCAGCGGAGGGTTTCATGGGGCGGAAGAAGCTTTCTTT
-,many,TRBJ1-3,TRBV15,CATSRDLAGAGNTIYF,TGTGCCACCAGCAGAGATTTAGCGGGAGCTGGAAACACCATATATTTT
TRBD1,-,TRBJ2-7,TRBV15,CATSTQGARYEQYF,TGTGCCACCAGCACACAGGGGGCTCGGTACGAGCAGTACTTC
-,-,TRBJ1-3,TRBV10-3,CAIRVEANTGGRSHSGNTIYF,TGTGCCATCAGGGTGGAGGCGAACACCGGGGGGAGATCCCACTCTGGAAACACCATATATTTT
-,-,TRBJ1-5,TRBV5-1,CASSWSPQHF,TGCGCCAGCAGCTGGTCACCCCAGCATTTT
TRBD1,-,TRBJ2-7,TRBV6-1,CASSPLVGQGPEQYF,TGTGCCAGCAGCCCTCTCGTGGGACAGGGCCCCGAGCAGTACTTC
-,-,TRBJ2-3,TRBV24-1,CATSDRAGRERVDTQYF,TGTGCCACCAGTGATCGCGCCGGAAGGGAACGCGTAGATACGCAGTATTTT
TRBD2,-,TRBJ2-7,TRBV7-6,CASSLGTSGRGYEQYF,TGTGCCAGCAGCTTAGGGACTAGCGGGAGGGGTTACGAGCAGTACTTC
-,many,TRBJ1-2,TRBV6-1,CASSEVVGTYGYTF,TGTGCCAGCAGTGAAGTCGTAGGAACCTATGGCTACACCTTC
-,many,TRBJ1-2,TRBV12-3/TRBV12-4,CASSLESMGTTEDTF,TGTGCCAGCAGTTTGGAGTCGATGGGGACAACGGAGGACACCTTC
-,many,TRBJ2-2,TRBV7-9,CASSSGDTGELFF,TGTGCCAGCAGCTCTGGAGACACCGGGGAGCTGTTTTTT
TRBD2,many,TRBJ2-5,TRBV7-2,CASSLVGLAGTPQYF,TGTGCCAGCAGCTTAGTAGGGCTAGCGGGAACACCTCAGTACTTC
TRBD1,many,TRBJ2-2,TRBV7-6,CASSHTTGQGNLGGELFF,TGTGCCAGCAGCCACACCACTGGACAGGGAAATTTAGGCGGGGAGCTGTTTTTT
TRBD1,-,TRBJ2-5,TRBV9,CASSAGTGGRETQYF,TGTGCCAGCAGCGCCGGGACAGGGGGTAGGGAGACCCAGTACTTC
TRBD1,many,TRBJ1-6,TRBV20-1,CSAGTGHNSPLHF,TGCAGTGCTGGGACAGGCCATAATTCACCCCTCCACTTT
TRBD2,-,TRBJ2-5,TRBV15,CATSSQRGVFPYQETHYF,TGTGCCACCAGCAGCCAACGGGGGGTCTTCCCGTACCAAGAGACCCACTACTTC
-,many,TRBJ1-1,TRBV6-1,CASSDLLVRRDTEAFF,TGTGCCAGCAGTGATCTTTTGGTGAGACGGGACACTGAAGCTTTCTTT
TRBD1,-,TRBJ2-2,TRBV20-1,CSATPQGILNTGELFF,TGCAGTGCTACGCCACAGGGGATCTTGAACACTGGGGAGCTGTTTTTT
-,-,TRBJ2-5,TRBV7-2,CASRSGAETQYF,TGTGCCAGCAGGTCAGGGGCAGAGACCCAGTACTTC
TRBD2,many,TRBJ2-7,TRBV2,CASTKEASGGYEQYF,TGTGCCAGCACCAAGGAAGCTAGCGGTGGGTACGAGCAGTACTTC
-,many,TRBJ2-7,TRBV9,CASSVGEWGGYEQYF,TGTGCCAGCAGCGTGGGCGAGTGGGGCGGCTACGAGCAGTACTTC
TRBD2,-,TRBJ2-7,TRBV7-2,CASSFRAGGNEQYF,TGTGCCAGCAGCTTCCGAGCGGGAGGGAACGAGCAGTACTTC